Below are 21 T cell receptor beta chains sequenced from a single sample in a study of CD8 T cells in ankylosing spondylitis. Study-wide results and limits: A motif of 8 or 9 highly homologous TCR beta variants was seen as apparently characteristic of ankylosing spondylitis blood.

For these receptors, no antigen is known. TCRdb re-analysed the 5' RACE reads in MiXCR, keeping a single row per CDR3 protein. The sample has about 700,000 distinct CDR3 sequences; around 20% are singletons. The sequencing input was blood, either unsorted or a sorted T cell fraction (not recorded which). The receptors here all came from a male donor with ankylosing spondylitis.

The chain combines TRBV10-3 with TRBJ2-6, with a tentative D call TRBD2 (5 bases). V was clipped by 7 bases and J by 1 base, with 5 bases between them. Germline CDR1 and CDR2: ENHRY and SYGVKD. The CDR3 totals 13 residues. In DNA form, the CDR3 reads TGTGCCATCACGGGGTCTGGGGCCAACGTCCTGACTTTC. Residues: CAITGSGANVLTF.

Turning to this clonotype: As the CDR3 is not closed by the conserved phenylalanine or tryptophan, this likely results from a read error. The chain is built from TRBV7-9 and TRBJ2-7; 8 positions match TRBD1. The CDR3 loop spans 17 amino acids. Germline V gene lookup returns CDR1 SEHNR and CDR2 FQNEAQ (reference sequence). Germline trimming cut 5 bases from V and 0 bases from J; bases unmatched to any gene: 12. CDR3 residues: CASSPQGQGTLSYEQYS. The CDR3 region has the DNA TGTGCCAGCAGCCCCCAAGGACAGGGAACGCTCTCCTACGAGCAGTACTCC.

This clonotype was observed a handful of times. The chain recombines TRBV29-1 with TRBJ2-5, with D unresolved. CDR3 length: 13 residues. Germline CDR1 SQVTM, CDR2 ANQGSEA. The V end lost 6 bases, the J end lost 5 bases, and 16 bases lay between the germline ends. In nucleotides, the CDR3 is TGCAGCGTCCCTCCACCACTGGGGGAGACCCAGTACTTC. This sequence encodes CSVPPPLGETQYF.

The chain has TRBV29-1 and TRBJ1-4; 7 positions agree with TRBD1. CDR3 size: 14 residues. With V trimmed by 2 bases and J by 3 bases, 3 bases remained unmatched. The germline V gene has CDR1 SQVTM and CDR2 ANQGSEA. CDR3 nucleotide sequence: TGCAGCGTTGAATCCGGGACAGCTAATGAAAAACTGTTTTTT. Translating it yields CSVESGTANEKLFF.

The chain uses TRBV18 and TRBJ2-3, with 10 bases identical to TRBD1. The length of the CDR3 is 15 residues. V trimming: 2 bases; J trimming: 3 bases; junction bases outside the gene matches: 2. Per germline, CDR1 KGHSH and CDR2 LQKENI. The CDR3 nucleotides read TGTGCCAGCTCACCAGCGGACAGGGGGACAGATACGCAGTATTTT. Translated: CASSPADRGTDTQYF.

The chain uses TRBV24-1 and TRBJ2-2, with D unresolved. Per the germline V gene, CDR1 is KGHDR and CDR2 is SFDVKD. Trimming stripped 3 bases from V and 4 bases from J, with 11 bases between. The CDR3 loop spans 15 amino acids. CDR3 nucleotide sequence: TGTGCCACCAGTGATACTCTAGGGCCCACCGGGGAGCTGTTTTTT. Its protein is CATSDTLGPTGELFF.

This clonotype was observed a few times. This chain links TRBV5-1 with TRBJ2-5; no clear D. The germline gives CDR1 SGHRS, CDR2 YFSETQ. V lost 0 bases to trimming and J lost 1 base, with 13 bases between them. The CDR3 contains 16 residues. The CDR3 sequence is CASSLGAWGSQETQYF. In nucleotides, the CDR3 is TGCGCCAGCAGCTTGGGGGCGTGGGGAAGCCAAGAGACCCAGTACTTC.

The rearrangement links TRBV29-1 to TRBJ2-3, with TRBD2 identical over 7 bases. Germline V gene lookup returns CDR1 SQVTM and CDR2 ANQGSEA. The CDR3 totals 15 residues. The J segment lost 0 bases and the V segment lost 7 bases, leaving 10 bases of the junction unmatched. Here the CDR3 reads CSAGGRGSSTDTQYF. DNA of the CDR3: TGCAGCGCCGGAGGGCGGGGGTCTAGCACAGATACGCAGTATTTT.

This clonotype has ten or more counts. This sequence joins TRBV29-1 and TRBJ1-1; 8 nucleotides agree with TRBD1. After removal of 7 bases from V and 5 bases from J, the junction contained 15 bases not matched to a gene. The CDR3 has 15 amino acids. Germline CDR1 reads SQVTM; CDR2 reads ANQGSEA. CDR3 sequence (DNA): TGCAGCGCTGGGACAGGCGGGACCTTAGGAACTGAAGCTTTCTTT. Its protein product is CSAGTGGTLGTEAFF.

There are many counts of this clonotype. The rearrangement uses TRBV5-1 and TRBJ1-1; D is unresolved. Trimming took 4 bases from V and 3 from J, leaving 13 bases between them. Germline V gene lookup returns CDR1 SGHRS and CDR2 YFSETQ. CDR3 length: 14 amino acids. This CDR3 reads CASSNVPVDTEAFF. The CDR3 DNA sequence: TGCGCCAGCAGCAATGTCCCTGTGGACACTGAAGCTTTCTTT.

This chain joins TRBV12-3 or TRBV12-4 and TRBJ2-3; 9 bases fit TRBD2. V was pared by 5 bases and J by 2 bases, with 8 bases of the junction left unmatched. CDR3 length: 16 amino acids. This CDR3 is CASSQRTSDFTDTQYF. The CDR3 nucleotides are TGTGCCAGCAGTCAAAGGACTAGCGACTTCACAGATACGCAGTATTTT.

The chain employs TRBV12-3 or TRBV12-4 and TRBJ1-1, with D possibly being TRBD1 (5 bases). The CDR3 runs to 13 residues. Trimming took 5 bases from V and 4 from J, leaving 11 bases between them. Here the CDR3 reads CASSAHGGTEAFF. Here the CDR3 DNA reads TGTGCCAGCAGTGCCCATGGGGGCACTGAAGCTTTCTTT.

This clonotype was seen a few times. The chain carries TRBV11-2 and TRBJ2-7; TRBD1 matches at 11 bases. CDR1 is SGHAT and CDR2 is FQNNGV in the germline V gene. The V and J ends lost 1 base and 4 bases, in that order; junction bases with no gene match: 3. CDR3 length: 15 residues. CDR3 region: CASSLADRGLYEQYF. The CDR3 bases are TGTGCCAGCAGCTTAGCGGACAGGGGGCTTTACGAGCAGTACTTC.

This clonotype was seen a few times. The chain combines TRBV20-1 with TRBJ1-6; TRBD1 might be the D (6 bases). V was pared by 1 base and J by 3 bases, with 13 bases between. The CDR3 is 16 amino acids. Germline V gives CDR1 DFQATT, CDR2 SNEGSKA (reference sequence). CDR3 amino acids: CSARGSHRDYNSPLHF. CDR3 coding DNA: TGCAGTGCTAGAGGGTCGCACAGGGACTATAATTCACCCCTCCACTTT.

DNA of the CDR3: TGCAGCGTCCGGACAGGGGAGGACAATGAGCAGTTCTTC. Translating gives CSVRTGEDNEQFF. The J gene is TRBJ2-1, the V gene TRBV29-1, with 9 bases lining up with TRBD1. Germline V CDR1 and CDR2: SQVTM, ANQGSEA. V dropped 6 bases and J dropped 5; count of bases not matched to a gene: 5. The length of the CDR3 is 13 residues.

The chain couples TRBV4-3 to TRBJ2-5, with TRBD1 matching 10 bases. V shed 0 bases and J 5 bases; nucleotides not matched to a gene: 6. The CDR3 runs 16 residues. Germline V gene lookup returns CDR1 LGHNA and CDR2 YSLEER. CDR3 DNA: TGCGCCAGCAGCCAAGATTGGCCGGGACAGGGGGAGACCCAGTACTTC. It is translated as CASSQDWPGQGETQYF.

The gene calls are TRBV29-1 and TRBJ1-1; no clear D. This CDR3 comprises 13 residues. V was trimmed by 0 bases and J by 0 bases, leaving 5 bases between them. In germline, CDR1 is SQVTM, CDR2 ANQGSEA. The CDR3 loop reads CSVEDRMNTEAFF. CDR3 DNA: TGCAGCGTTGAAGACAGGATGAACACTGAAGCTTTCTTT. Based on the CDR3 plus reference TRBV29-1 and TRBJ1-1, the full variable domain is SAVISQKPSRDICQRGTSLTIQCQVDSQVTMMFWYRQQPGQSLTLIATANQGSEATYESGFVIDKFPISRPNLTFSTLTVSNMSPEDSSIYLCSVEDRMNTEAFFGQGTRLTVV.

The table lists this clonotype with a few counts. In DNA form, the CDR3 reads TGTGCCACCAGCAGAAAAGGGCCGGGGAATTCACCCCTCCACTTT. Protein product: CATSRKGPGNSPLHF. The chain joins TRBV15 to TRBJ1-6; D is uncertain. CDR1 and CDR2 from the germline V gene are LNHNV and YYDKDF (reference sequence). The length of the CDR3 is 15 residues. V shed 2 bases and J shed 7 bases, with 12 bases lying between them.

The V and J genes are TRBV5-1 and TRBJ1-4, with D perhaps matching TRBD1 (5 bases). CDR3 length: 17 residues. CDR1 is SGHRS and CDR2 is YFSETQ in the germline V gene. Trimming took 3 bases from V and 4 from J, leaving 19 bases between them. The CDR3, as DNA: TGCGCCAGCAGCTCGCCAGCGGGGGGGAGAAGTAATGAAAAACTGTTTTTT. This encodes CASSSPAGGRSNEKLFF.

The chain is built from TRBV6-5 and TRBJ2-7; 8 nucleotides agree with TRBD2. CDR3 length equals 15 residues. CDR1 and CDR2 (germline): MNHEY, SVGAGI. Trimming took 4 bases from V and 1 from J; bases not matched to a gene: 6. CDR3 sequence reads: CASSSLGLDSYEQYF. Written as DNA, the CDR3 is TGTGCCAGCAGTTCCCTGGGACTAGATTCCTACGAGCAGTACTTC.

This clonotype was observed a handful of times. The rearrangement uses TRBV7-9 and TRBJ2-3, with 9 bases lining up with TRBD2. Germline CDR1 reads SEHNR; CDR2 reads FQNEAQ (reference sequence). The CDR3 extends over 16 amino acids. The V segment lost 5 bases and the J segment 0 bases; nucleotides outside the gene matches: 6. The CDR3, as DNA: TGTGCCAGCAGCCCGTGGACTAGCGCAAGCACAGATACGCAGTATTTT. Protein sequence: CASSPWTSASTDTQYF. The variable domain in full, completed from reference TRBV7-9 and TRBJ2-3, reads DTGVSQNPRHKITKRGQNVTFRCDPISEHNRLYWYRQTLGQGPEFLTYFQNEAQLEKSRLLSDRFSAERPKGSFSTLEIQRTEQGDSAMYLCASSPWTSASTDTQYFGPGTRLTVL.